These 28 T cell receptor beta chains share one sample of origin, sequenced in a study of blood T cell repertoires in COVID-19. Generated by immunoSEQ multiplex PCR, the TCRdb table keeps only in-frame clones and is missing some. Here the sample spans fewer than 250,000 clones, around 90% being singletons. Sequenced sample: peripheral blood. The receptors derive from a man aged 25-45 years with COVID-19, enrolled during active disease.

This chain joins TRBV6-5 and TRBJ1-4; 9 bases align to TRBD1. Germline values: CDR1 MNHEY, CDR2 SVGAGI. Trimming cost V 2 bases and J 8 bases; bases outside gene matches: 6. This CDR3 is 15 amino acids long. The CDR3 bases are TGTGCCAGCAGTTACATACAGGGGGCTTGGGAAAAACTGTTTTTT. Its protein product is CASSYIQGAWEKLFF.

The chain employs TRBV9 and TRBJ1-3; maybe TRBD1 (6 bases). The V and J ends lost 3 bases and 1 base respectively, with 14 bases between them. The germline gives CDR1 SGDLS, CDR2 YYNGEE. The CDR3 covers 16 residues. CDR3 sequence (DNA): TGTGCCAGCAGCGCCTTGGACAGCGTTTCTGGAAACACCATATATTTT. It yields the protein CASSALDSVSGNTIYF.

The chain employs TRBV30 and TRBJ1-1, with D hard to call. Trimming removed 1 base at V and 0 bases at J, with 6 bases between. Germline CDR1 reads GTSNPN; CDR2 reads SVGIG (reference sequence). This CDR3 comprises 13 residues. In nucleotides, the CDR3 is TGTGCCTGGAGTGACAATCTGAACACTGAAGCTTTCTTT. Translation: CAWSDNLNTEAFF.

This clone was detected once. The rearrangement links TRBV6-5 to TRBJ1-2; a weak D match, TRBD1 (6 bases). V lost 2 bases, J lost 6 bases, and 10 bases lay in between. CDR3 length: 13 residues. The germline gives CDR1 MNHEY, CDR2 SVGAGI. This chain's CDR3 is CASSYRGAHGYTF. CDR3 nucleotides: TGTGCCAGCAGTTACCGGGGGGCACATGGCTACACCTTC.

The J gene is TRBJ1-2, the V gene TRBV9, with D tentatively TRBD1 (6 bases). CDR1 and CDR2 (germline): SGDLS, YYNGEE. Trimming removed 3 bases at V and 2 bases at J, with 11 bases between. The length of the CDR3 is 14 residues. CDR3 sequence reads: CASSAGQINYGYTF. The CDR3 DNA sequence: TGTGCCAGCAGCGCCGGACAGATAAACTATGGCTACACCTTC.

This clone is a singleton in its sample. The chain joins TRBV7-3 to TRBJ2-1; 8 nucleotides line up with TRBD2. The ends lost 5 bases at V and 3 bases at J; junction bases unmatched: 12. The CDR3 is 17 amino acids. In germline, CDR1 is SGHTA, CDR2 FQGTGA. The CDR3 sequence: CASSPRVAGGFYNEQFF. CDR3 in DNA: TGTGCCAGCAGCCCCAGGGTGGCGGGAGGCTTCTACAATGAGCAGTTCTTC. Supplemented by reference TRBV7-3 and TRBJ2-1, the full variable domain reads GAGVSQTPSNKVTEKGKYVELRCDPISGHTALYWYRQSLGQGPEFLIYFQGTGAADDSGLPNDRFFAVRPEGSVSTLKIQRTERGDSAVYLCASSPRVAGGFYNEQFFGPGTRLTVL.

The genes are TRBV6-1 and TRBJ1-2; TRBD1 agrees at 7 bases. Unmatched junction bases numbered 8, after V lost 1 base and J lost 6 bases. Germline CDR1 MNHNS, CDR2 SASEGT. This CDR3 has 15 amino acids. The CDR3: CASSEVLGQRDGYTF. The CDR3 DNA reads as TGTGCCAGCAGTGAAGTCTTGGGACAGAGAGATGGCTACACCTTC.

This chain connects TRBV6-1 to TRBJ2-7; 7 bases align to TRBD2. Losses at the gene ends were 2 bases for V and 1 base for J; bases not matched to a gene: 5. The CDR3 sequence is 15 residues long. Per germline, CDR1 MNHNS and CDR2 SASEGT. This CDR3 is CASSEMGGGSYEQYF. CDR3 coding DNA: TGTGCCAGCAGTGAAATGGGCGGGGGATCCTACGAGCAGTACTTC.

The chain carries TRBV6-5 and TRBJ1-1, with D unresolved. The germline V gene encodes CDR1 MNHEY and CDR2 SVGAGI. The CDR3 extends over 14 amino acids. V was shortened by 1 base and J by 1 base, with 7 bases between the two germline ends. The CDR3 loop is CASSYYHGNTEAFF. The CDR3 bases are TGTGCCAGCAGTTACTATCACGGGAACACTGAAGCTTTCTTT.

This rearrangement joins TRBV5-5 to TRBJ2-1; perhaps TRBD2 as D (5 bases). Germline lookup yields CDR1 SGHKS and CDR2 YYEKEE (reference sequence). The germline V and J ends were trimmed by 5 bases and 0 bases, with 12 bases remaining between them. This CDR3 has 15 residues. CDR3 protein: CASRAEGVSYNEQFF. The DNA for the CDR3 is TGTGCCAGCAGGGCCGAGGGTGTCTCCTACAATGAGCAGTTCTTC.

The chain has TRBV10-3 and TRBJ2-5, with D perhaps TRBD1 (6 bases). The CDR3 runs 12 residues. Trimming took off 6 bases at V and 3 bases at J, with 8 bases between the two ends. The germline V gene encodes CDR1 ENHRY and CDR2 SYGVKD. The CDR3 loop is CAIRDREETQYF. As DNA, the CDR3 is TGTGCCATCAGGGACAGAGAAGAGACCCAGTACTTC.

The CDR3 DNA is TGTGCCAGCAGCCTAGCCCCTTACGAGCAGTACTTC. As protein: CASSLAPYEQYF. This chain connects TRBV28 to TRBJ2-7; tentative D call: TRBD2 (5 bases). Trimming took off 6 bases at V and 4 bases at J, with 10 bases between the two ends. CDR1 MDHEN and CDR2 SYDVKM come from the germline V gene. This CDR3 region has 12 residues. The full variable domain, rest sourced from reference TRBV28 and TRBJ2-7, is DVKVTQSSRYLVKRTGEKVFLECVQDMDHENMFWYRQDPGLGLRLIYFSYDVKMKEKGDIPEGYSVSREKKERFSLILESASTNQTSMYLCASSLAPYEQYFGPGTRLTVT.

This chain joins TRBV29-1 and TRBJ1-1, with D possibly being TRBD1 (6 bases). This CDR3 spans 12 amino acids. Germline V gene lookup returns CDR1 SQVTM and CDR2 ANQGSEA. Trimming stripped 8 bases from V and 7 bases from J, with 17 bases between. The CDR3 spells CSTANRVLEAFF. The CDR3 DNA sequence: TGCAGCACCGCTAACAGGGTACTTGAAGCTTTCTTT.

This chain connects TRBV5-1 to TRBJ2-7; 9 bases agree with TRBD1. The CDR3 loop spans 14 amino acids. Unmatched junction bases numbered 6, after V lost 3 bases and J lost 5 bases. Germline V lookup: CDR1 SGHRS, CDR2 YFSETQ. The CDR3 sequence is CASSSGTGPHEQYF. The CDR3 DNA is TGCGCCAGCAGCTCTGGGACAGGGCCCCACGAGCAGTACTTC.

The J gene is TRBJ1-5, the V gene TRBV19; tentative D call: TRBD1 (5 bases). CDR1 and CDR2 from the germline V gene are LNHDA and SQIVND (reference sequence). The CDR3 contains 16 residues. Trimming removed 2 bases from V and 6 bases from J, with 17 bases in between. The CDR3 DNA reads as TGTGCCAGTAGTATACTCGGCAAAAAGGGGATTCAGCCCCAGCATTTT. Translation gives CASSILGKKGIQPQHF.

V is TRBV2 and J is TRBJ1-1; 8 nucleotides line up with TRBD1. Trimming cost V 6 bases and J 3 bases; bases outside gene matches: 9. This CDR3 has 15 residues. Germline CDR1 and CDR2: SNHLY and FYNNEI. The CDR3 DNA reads TGTGCCAGCAGACCAAAGACAGGGGATTACACTGAAGCTTTCTTT. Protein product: CASRPKTGDYTEAFF. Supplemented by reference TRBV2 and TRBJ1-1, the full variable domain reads EPEVTQTPSHQVTQMGQEVILRCVPISNHLYFYWYRQILGQKVEFLVSFYNNEISEKSEIFDDQFSVERPDGSNFTLKIRSTKLEDSAMYFCASRPKTGDYTEAFFGQGTRLTVV.

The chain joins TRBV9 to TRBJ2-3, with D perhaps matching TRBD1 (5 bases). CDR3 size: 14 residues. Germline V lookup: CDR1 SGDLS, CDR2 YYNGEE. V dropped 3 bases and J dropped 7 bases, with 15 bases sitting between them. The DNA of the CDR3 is TGTGCCAGCAGCGCAGCCAGGGCACAGTATACGCAGTATTTT. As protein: CASSAARAQYTQYF.

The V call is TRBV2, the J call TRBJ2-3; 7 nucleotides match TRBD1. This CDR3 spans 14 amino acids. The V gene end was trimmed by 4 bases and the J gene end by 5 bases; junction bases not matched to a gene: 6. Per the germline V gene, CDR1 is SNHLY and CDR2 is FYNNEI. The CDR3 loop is CASSGGQTIDTQYF. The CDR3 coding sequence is TGTGCCAGCAGTGGGGGACAGACAATAGATACGCAGTATTTT. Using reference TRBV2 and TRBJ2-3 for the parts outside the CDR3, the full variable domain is EPEVTQTPSHQVTQMGQEVILRCVPISNHLYFYWYRQILGQKVEFLVSFYNNEISEKSEIFDDQFSVERPDGSNFTLKIRSTKLEDSAMYFCASSGGQTIDTQYFGPGTRLTVL.

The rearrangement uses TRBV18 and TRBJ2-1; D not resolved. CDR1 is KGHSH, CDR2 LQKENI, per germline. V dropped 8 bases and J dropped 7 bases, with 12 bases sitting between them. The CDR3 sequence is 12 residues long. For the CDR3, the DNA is TGTGCCAGCGCGGATCGGAGTAATGAGCAGTTCTTC. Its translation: CASADRSNEQFF.

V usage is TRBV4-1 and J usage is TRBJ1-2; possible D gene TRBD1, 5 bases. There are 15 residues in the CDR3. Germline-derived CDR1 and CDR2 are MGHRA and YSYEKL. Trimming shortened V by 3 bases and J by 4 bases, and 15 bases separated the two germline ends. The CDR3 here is CASSQGEGEGYGYTF. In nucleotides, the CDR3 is TGCGCCAGCAGCCAGGGCGAAGGGGAGGGCTATGGCTACACCTTC.

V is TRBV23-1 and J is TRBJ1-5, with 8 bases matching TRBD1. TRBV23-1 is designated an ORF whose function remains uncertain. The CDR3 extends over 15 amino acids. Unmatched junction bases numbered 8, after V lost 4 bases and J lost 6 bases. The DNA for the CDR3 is TGCGCCAGCAGTCCGCAGGGGGCAGGAAGTCAGCCCCAGCATTTT. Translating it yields CASSPQGAGSQPQHF.

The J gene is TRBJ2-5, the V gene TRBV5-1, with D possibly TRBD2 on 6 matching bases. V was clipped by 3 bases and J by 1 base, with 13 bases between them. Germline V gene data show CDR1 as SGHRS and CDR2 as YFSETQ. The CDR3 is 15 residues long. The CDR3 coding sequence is TGCGCCAGCAGCTCCTCCGGGGGACGCCAAGAGACCCAGTACTTC. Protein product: CASSSSGGRQETQYF.

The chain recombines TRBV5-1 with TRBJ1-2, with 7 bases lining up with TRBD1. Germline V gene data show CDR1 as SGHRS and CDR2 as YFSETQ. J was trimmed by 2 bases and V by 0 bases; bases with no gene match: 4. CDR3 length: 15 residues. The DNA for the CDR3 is TGCGCCAGCAGCTTGGAGGACAGGCGCAACTATGGCTACACCTTC. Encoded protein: CASSLEDRRNYGYTF. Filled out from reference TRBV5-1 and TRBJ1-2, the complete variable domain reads KAGVTQTPRYLIKTRGQQVTLSCSPISGHRSVSWYQQTPGQGLQFLFEYFSETQRNKGNFPGRFSGRQFSNSRSEMNVSTLELGDSALYLCASSLEDRRNYGYTFGSGTRLTVV.

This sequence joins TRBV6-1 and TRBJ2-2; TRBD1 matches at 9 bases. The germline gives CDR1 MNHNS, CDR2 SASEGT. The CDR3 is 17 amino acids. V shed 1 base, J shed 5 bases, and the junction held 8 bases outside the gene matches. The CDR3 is CASSEVSPTGGTGELFF. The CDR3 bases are TGTGCCAGCAGTGAAGTATCACCGACAGGGGGGACCGGGGAGCTGTTTTTT.

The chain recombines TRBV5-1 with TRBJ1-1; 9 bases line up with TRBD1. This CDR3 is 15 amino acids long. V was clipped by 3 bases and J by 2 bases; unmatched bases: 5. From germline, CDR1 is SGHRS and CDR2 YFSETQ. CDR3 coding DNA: TGCGCCAGCAGCTGGCGGGGACAGGGAAACACTGAAGCTTTCTTT. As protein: CASSWRGQGNTEAFF.

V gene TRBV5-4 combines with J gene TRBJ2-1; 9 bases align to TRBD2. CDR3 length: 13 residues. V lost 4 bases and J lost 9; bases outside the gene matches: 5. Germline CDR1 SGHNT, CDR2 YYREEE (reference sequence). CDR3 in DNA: TGTGCCAGCAGCCCAGGGACTAGCCGTGAGCAGTTCTTC. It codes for CASSPGTSREQFF.

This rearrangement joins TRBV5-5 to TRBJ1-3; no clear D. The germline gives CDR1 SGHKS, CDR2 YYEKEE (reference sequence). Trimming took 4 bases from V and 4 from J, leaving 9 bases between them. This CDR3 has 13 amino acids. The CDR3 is CASSLDTGNTIYF. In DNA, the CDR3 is TGTGCCAGCAGCCTCGACACCGGAAACACCATATATTTT.

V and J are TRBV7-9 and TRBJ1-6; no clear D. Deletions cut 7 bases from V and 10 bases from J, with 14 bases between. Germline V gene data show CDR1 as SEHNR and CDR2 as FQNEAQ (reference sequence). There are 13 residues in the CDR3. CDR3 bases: TGTGCCAGCACCCAATTACAAACCTCACCCCTCCACTTT. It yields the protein CASTQLQTSPLHF.